This TCR beta chain emerged from a study of CXCR3-negative and CXCR3-positive naive CD8 T cells. Study outcomes and limitations: CXCR3-positive naive cells carried more hydrophobic TRB CDR3s than CXCR3-negative naive cells did. Diversity ran similarly high across both naive subsets but far lower in memory CD8+ cells.

The germline CDR1 and CDR2 sequences are SQVTM and ANQGSEA. The CDR3 extends over 14 amino acids. 5' RACE with UMI labels generated the TRB cDNA libraries. TCRdb re-called the 5' RACE reads; one entry per CDR3 protein, DNA not given. This sample's table has 120,000 to 150,000 distinct CDR3 sequences. About this clonotype itself: Its antigen is unidentified.

Sequencing was performed on naive CXCR3+ CD8+ T cells from blood. As for subset: CD45RO-CCR7+CD27+CD95- naive CD8+ T cells expressing CXCR3 (TNR3+). The chain recombines TRBV29-1 with TRBJ1-1. This receptor was taken from a human donor in good health. Some clones in this sample may be carry-over from other donors' samples. This chain's CDR3 is CSALGRSGNTEAFF.